These 9 T cell receptor beta chains came from one sample sequenced in a study of vaccination and CD4 T cells after COVID-19. Sequenced with the Oncomine TCR Beta short-read assay was DNA taken from cultured CD4+ T cells. Each CDR3 protein gets one entry after TCRdb re-called the PCR reads with MiXCR. Of approximately 8,500 distinct CDR3 sequences in the sample, around 60% are singletons; the top ten hold about 30%. Described treatment: roughly 10-day PBMC culture with coronavirus spike peptide pools or control peptides (ViraFEST assay). Their specific antigens are unknown. Sequences were obtained from CD4+ T cells from blood, cultured in vitro. Every receptor here comes from a human donor who had recovered from COVID-19.

This clonotype was recorded a few times. V gene TRBV10-3 combines with J gene TRBJ2-5, with a tentative D call TRBD1 (6 bases). Per the germline V gene, CDR1 is ENHRY and CDR2 is SYGVKD. The V gene lost 2 bases and the J gene lost 4 bases, with 14 bases spanning the gap. The CDR3 consists of 15 residues. CDR3 residues: CAISEGQPSGETQYF. CDR3 bases: TGTGCCATCAGTGAGGGACAGCCCTCGGGAGAGACCCAGTACTTC.

V gene TRBV15 combines with J gene TRBJ1-1; D gene uncertain. V shed 1 base and J shed 1 base, with 16 bases lying between them. CDR3 length equals 17 residues. Germline CDR1 reads LNHNV; CDR2 reads YYDKDF (reference sequence). The DNA of the CDR3 is TGTGCCACCAGCAGAGGCGCAAGCCGGACGTCGAACACTGAAGCTTTCTTT. Its protein is CATSRGASRTSNTEAFF. Based on the CDR3 plus reference TRBV15 and TRBJ1-1, the full variable domain is DAMVIQNPRYQVTQFGKPVTLSCSQTLNHNVMYWYQQKSSQAPKLLFHYYDKDFNNEADTPDNFQSRRPNTSFCFLDIRSPGLGDTAMYLCATSRGASRTSNTEAFFGQGTRLTVV.

This sequence joins TRBV7-3 and TRBJ2-3; 7 positions match TRBD1. The CDR3 contains 17 residues. V gave up 2 bases and J gave up 0 bases; unmatched junction bases: 8. CDR1 SGHTA and CDR2 FQGTGA come from the germline V gene. The CDR3 loop is CASSLAVEGASTDTQYF. CDR3 DNA sequence: TGTGCCAGCAGCTTAGCTGTTGAGGGGGCGAGCACAGATACGCAGTATTTT. The full variable domain, with the rest looked up from reference TRBV7-3 and TRBJ2-3, is GAGVSQTPSNKVTEKGKYVELRCDPISGHTALYWYRQSLGQGPEFLIYFQGTGAADDSGLPNDRFFAVRPEGSVSTLKIQRTERGDSAVYLCASSLAVEGASTDTQYFGPGTRLTVL.

The chain couples TRBV6-5 to TRBJ2-5; the match to TRBD2 covers 9 bases. This CDR3 has 15 residues. Trimming removed 4 bases from V and 5 bases from J; junction bases left unmatched: 8. Germline V gene data show CDR1 as MNHEY and CDR2 as SVGAGI. CDR3 protein: CASSLRGGRGETQYF. CDR3 nucleotides: TGTGCCAGCAGTTTGCGGGGGGGGAGAGGTGAGACCCAGTACTTC.

The rearrangement uses TRBV7-2 and TRBJ1-5, with TRBD1 matching 7 bases. The germline gives CDR1 SGHTA, CDR2 FQGNSA. The J segment lost 5 bases and the V segment lost 7 bases, leaving 11 bases of the junction unmatched. The CDR3 contains 15 residues. CDR3 amino acids: CASKSLPGGDQPQHF. In DNA form, the CDR3 reads TGTGCCAGCAAGTCCTTACCAGGGGGTGATCAGCCCCAGCATTTT.

In the case of this clonotype: Sequence at one end of the junction differs from germline and may be a read error. The chain couples TRBV2 to TRBJ1-2, with 10 bases aligning to TRBD1. Germline loops: CDR1 SNHLY, CDR2 FYNNEI. CDR3 length: 13 residues. This CDR3 reads CASRGQGFYGNTF. CDR3 sequence (DNA): TGTGCCAGCAGGGGACAGGGGTTTTATGGCAACACCTTC.

This chain links TRBV30 with TRBJ2-5; the D gene is possibly TRBD2 (6 bases). Germline CDR1 is GTSNPN and CDR2 is SVGIG (reference sequence). V gave up 5 bases and J gave up 3 bases, with 13 bases separating them. The CDR3 contains 13 residues. CDR3 DNA sequence: TGTGCCTGGGCCGGGACTGGTGAAGAGACCCAGTACTTC. Translating it yields CAWAGTGEETQYF.

The chain uses TRBV7-2 and TRBJ1-1, with D perhaps TRBD1 (5 bases). Deletions cut 0 bases from V and 0 bases from J, with 8 bases between. Germline-derived CDR1 and CDR2 are SGHTA and FQGNSA. This CDR3 contains 15 residues. Written as DNA, the CDR3 is TGTGCCAGCAGCTTAGCGGGGGTTATGAACACTGAAGCTTTCTTT. Translated, it gives CASSLAGVMNTEAFF.

This clonotype came up once. The chain combines TRBV7-8 with TRBJ2-7, with a possible D match to TRBD1 (5 bases). The V gene lost 5 bases and the J gene lost 5 bases, with 16 bases spanning the gap. Looked up from germline, CDR1 is SGHVS and CDR2 is FQNEAQ. The CDR3 extends over 14 amino acids. DNA of the CDR3: TGTGCCAGCAGCAATGGTAGGGGTGGCCACGAGCAGTACTTC. It translates to CASSNGRGGHEQYF.